This T cell receptor beta chain was retrieved from a study of CD8+ T cells in alopecia areata. Study details: Approximately 6-10-week-old female C3H/HeJ mice were grafted with skin from spontaneously alopecic roughly 6-12-month-old C3H/HeJ graft donors.

This clone was detected many times. Gene and germline names: mouse. The CDR3 goes on 4 residues after the read ends, and that part is filled in from the germline J gene. Other DNA sequences from this sample encode an identical CDR3 as well. Sorting relied on CD4, CD8alpha, NKG2D, NKG2ACE and other markers applied to pooled cutaneous lymph node cells. After isolation, RNA underwent reverse transcription to generate cDNA as the sequencing template. The protocol was immunoSEQ multiplex PCR, while the TCRdb copy is restricted to in-frame clones and leaves out a portion. The specimen gives 290,000 or so clones without singletons; the ten biggest hold more than 0.95%. Germline V gene data show CDR1 as LGHNA and CDR2 as YNLKQL (reference sequence). This CDR3 region has 12 residues. V was trimmed by 8 bases and J by 1 base, leaving 8 bases between them.

The TCR was taken from a C3H/HeJ mouse with alopecia areata. The strain's MHC haplotype is H2-k. The gene calls are TRBV5 and TRBJ1-2; possible D gene TRBD1, 6 bases. Sequences were obtained from CD4+ T cells sorted from a lymph node. The CDR3 spells CASSQGNSDYTF. The part of the CDR3 DNA that was read is TGTGCCAGCTCACAGGGAAACTCC.